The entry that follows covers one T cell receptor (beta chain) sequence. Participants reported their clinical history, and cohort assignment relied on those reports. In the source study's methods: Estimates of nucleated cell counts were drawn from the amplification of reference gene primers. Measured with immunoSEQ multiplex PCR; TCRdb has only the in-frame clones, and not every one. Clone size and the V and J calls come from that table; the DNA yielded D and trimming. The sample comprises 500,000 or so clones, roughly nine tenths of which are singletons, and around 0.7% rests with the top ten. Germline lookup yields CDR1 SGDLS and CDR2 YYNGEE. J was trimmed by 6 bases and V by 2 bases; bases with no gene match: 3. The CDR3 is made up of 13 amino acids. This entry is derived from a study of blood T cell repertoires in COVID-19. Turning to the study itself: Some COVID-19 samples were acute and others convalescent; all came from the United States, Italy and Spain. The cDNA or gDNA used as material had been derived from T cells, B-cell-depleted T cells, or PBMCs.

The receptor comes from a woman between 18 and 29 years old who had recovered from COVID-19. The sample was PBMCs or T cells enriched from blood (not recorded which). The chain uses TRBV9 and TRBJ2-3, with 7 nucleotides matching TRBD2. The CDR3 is CASSVREGDTQYF. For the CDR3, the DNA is TGTGCCAGCAGCGTCAGGGAGGGGGATACGCAGTATTTT.